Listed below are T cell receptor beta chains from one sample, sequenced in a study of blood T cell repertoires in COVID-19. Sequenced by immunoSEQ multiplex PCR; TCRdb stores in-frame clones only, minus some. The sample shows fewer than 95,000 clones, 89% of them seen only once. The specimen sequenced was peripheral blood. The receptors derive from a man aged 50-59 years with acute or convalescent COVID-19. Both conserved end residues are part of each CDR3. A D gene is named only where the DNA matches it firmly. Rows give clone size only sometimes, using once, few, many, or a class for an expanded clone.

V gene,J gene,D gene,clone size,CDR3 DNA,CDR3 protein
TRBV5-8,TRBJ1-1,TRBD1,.,TGTGCCAGCAGCGAGGGACAGGGCCACTTCAACACTGAAGCTTTCTTT,CASSEGQGHFNTEAFF
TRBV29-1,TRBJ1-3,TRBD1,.,TGCAGCGTTGAAGATCTTCACAGGGGGCATTTTGGAAACACCATATATTTT,CSVEDLHRGHFGNTIYF
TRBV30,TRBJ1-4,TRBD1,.,TGTGCCTGGAGTGGTAGGACAGGATCATCTAATGAAAAACTGTTTTTT,CAWSGRTGSSNEKLFF
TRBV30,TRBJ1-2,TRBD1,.,TGTGCCTGGAGCCTTGGACAGGGGGCGTACTATGGCTACACCTTC,CAWSLGQGAYYGYTF
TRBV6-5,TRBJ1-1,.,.,TGTGCCAGCAGTTGGACAGTCATGAACACTGAAGCTTTCTTT,CASSWTVMNTEAFF
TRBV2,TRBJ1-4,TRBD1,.,TGTGCCAGCAGTGAATTGGGACAGGGTCGTGAAAAACTGTTTTTT,CASSELGQGREKLFF
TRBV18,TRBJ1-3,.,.,TGTGCCAGCTCACCACAAGGCGGGACCTCTGGAAACACCATATATTTT,CASSPQGGTSGNTIYF
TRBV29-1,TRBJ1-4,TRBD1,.,TGCAGCGTTGGGGGACAGGATAATGAAAAACTGTTTTTT,CSVGGQDNEKLFF
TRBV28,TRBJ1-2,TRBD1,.,TGTGCCAGCAGTTTAGGGACAGTTAACTATGGCTACACCTTC,CASSLGTVNYGYTF
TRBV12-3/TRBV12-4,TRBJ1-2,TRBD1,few,TGTGCCAGCAGGCGACAGGGGGGGAGCGGCTACACCTTC,CASRRQGGSGYTF
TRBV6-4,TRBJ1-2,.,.,TGTGCCAGCAGTGACTCGGGGGGGAGAGGCTACACCTTC,CASSDSGGRGYTF
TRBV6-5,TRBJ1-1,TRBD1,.,TGTGCCAGCAGTTACTCCGACAGGGGAGAAGCTTTCTTT,CASSYSDRGEAFF
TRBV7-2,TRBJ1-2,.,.,TGTGCCAGCAGCCCTCGGGGAGGCGATGGCTACACCTTC,CASSPRGGDGYTF
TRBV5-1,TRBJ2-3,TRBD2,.,TGCGCCAGCAGCTGGACTAGCGGGGTCCAAAGAGATACGCAGTATTTT,CASSWTSGVQRDTQYF